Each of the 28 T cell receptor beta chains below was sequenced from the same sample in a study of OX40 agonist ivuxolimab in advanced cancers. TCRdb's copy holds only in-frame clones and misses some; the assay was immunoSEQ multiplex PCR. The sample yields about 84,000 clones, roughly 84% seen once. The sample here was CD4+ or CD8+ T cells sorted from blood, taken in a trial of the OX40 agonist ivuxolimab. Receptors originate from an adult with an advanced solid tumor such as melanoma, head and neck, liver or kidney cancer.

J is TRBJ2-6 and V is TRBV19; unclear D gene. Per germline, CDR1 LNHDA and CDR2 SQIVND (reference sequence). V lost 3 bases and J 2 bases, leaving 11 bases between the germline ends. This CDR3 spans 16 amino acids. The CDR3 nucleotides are TGTGCCAGTAGTATTCCCACACCGCCTGGGGCCAACGTCCTGACTTTC. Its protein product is CASSIPTPPGANVLTF.

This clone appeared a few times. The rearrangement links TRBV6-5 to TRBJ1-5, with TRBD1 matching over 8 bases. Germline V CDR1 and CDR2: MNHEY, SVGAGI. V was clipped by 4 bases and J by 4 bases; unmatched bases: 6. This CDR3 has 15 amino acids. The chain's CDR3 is CASSSDRGGNQPQHF. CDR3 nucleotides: TGTGCCAGCAGTTCCGACAGGGGAGGGAATCAGCCCCAGCATTTT.

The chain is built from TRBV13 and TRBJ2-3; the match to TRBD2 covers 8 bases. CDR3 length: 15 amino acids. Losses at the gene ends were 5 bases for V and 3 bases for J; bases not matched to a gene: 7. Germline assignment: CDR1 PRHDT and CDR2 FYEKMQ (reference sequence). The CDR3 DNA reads TGTGCCAGCAGCCAACTAGCGGCGATTACAGATACGCAGTATTTT. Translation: CASSQLAAITDTQYF.

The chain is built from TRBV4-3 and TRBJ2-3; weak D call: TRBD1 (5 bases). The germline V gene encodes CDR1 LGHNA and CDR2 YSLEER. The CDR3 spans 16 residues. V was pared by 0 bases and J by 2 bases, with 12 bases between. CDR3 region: CASSQDQKGYTDTQYF. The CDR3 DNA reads TGCGCCAGCAGCCAAGATCAAAAGGGGTACACAGATACGCAGTATTTT.

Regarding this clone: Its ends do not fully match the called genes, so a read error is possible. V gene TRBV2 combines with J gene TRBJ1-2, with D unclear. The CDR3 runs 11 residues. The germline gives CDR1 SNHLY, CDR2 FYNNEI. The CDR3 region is CAGSRNYGYTF. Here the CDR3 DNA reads TGTGCCGGCAGTCGAAACTATGGCTACACCTTC.

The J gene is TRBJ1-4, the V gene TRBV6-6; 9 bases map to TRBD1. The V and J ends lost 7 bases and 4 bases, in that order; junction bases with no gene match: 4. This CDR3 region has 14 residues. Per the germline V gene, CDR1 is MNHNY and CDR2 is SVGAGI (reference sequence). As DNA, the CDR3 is TGTGCCAGCACCCGGACAGGGGATAATGAAAAACTGTTTTTT. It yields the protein CASTRTGDNEKLFF.

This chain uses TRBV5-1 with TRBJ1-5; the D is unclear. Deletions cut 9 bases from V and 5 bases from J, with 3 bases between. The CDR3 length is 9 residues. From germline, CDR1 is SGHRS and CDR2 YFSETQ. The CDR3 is CAKYQPQHF. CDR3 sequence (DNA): TGCGCCAAGTATCAGCCCCAGCATTTT.

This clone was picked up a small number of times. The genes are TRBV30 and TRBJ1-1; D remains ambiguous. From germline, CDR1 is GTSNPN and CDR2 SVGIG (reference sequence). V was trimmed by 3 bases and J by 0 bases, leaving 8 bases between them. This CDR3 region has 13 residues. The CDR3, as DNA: TGTGCCTGGAGCCAGGCCTTGAACACTGAAGCTTTCTTT. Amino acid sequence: CAWSQALNTEAFF.

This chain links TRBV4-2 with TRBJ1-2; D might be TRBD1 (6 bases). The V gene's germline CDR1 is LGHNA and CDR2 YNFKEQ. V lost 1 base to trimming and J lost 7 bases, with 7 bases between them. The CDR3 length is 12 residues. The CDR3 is CASSQAGVGYTF. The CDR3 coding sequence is TGTGCCAGCAGCCAAGCAGGGGTTGGCTACACCTTC.

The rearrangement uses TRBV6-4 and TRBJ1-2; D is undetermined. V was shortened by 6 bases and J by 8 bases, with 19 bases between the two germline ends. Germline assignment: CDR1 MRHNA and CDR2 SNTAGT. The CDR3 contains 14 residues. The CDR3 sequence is CASSPTQDRGGYTF. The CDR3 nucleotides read TGTGCCAGCAGCCCAACCCAGGACCGTGGCGGCTACACCTTC.

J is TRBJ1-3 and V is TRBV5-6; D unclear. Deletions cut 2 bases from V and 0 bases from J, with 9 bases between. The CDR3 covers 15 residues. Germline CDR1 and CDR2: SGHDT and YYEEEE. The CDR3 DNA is TGTGCCAGCAGCTTCTCCCCGGCCTCTGGAAACACCATATATTTT. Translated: CASSFSPASGNTIYF. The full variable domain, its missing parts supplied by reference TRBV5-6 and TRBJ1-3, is DAGVTQSPTHLIKTRGQQVTLRCSPKSGHDTVSWYQQALGQGPQFIFQYYEEEERQRGNFPDRFSGHQFPNYSSELNVNALLLGDSALYLCASSFSPASGNTIYFGEGSWLTVV.

DNA of the CDR3: TGCGCCAGCAGCCAAGATCAGTACCCGCTTTCTGGCTACACCTTC. Amino acid sequence: CASSQDQYPLSGYTF. The rearrangement joins TRBV4-3 to TRBJ1-2, with unresolved D. V lost 0 bases, J lost 7 bases, and 15 bases lay in between. The CDR3 extends over 15 amino acids. CDR1 LGHNA and CDR2 YSLEER come from the germline V gene.

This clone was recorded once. In DNA, the CDR3 is TGTGCCAGCAGCCAAGGTACCCACAGGGTGTACTCAACCTACGAGCAGTACTTC. Translation gives CASSQGTHRVYSTYEQYF. The genes are TRBV4-2 and TRBJ2-7, with D perhaps TRBD1 (6 bases). This CDR3 region has 18 residues. V lost 1 base and J 2 bases, leaving 21 bases between the germline ends. Germline CDR1 and CDR2: LGHNA and YNFKEQ.

DNA of the CDR3: TGTGCCAGCAGCTTCCGGGGGGGAGGGGATGGCTACACCTTC. It translates to CASSFRGGGDGYTF. The chain couples TRBV7-2 to TRBJ1-2; D might be TRBD1 (5 bases). The germline V and J ends were trimmed by 3 bases and 6 bases, with 14 bases remaining between them. Germline lookup yields CDR1 SGHTA and CDR2 FQGNSA. This CDR3 is 14 amino acids long. The entire variable domain, with the rest obtained from reference TRBV7-2 and TRBJ1-2, is as follows: GAGVSQSPSNKVTEKGKDVELRCDPISGHTALYWYRQSLGQGLEFLIYFQGNSAPDKSGLPSDRFSAERTGGSVSTLTIQRTQQEDSAVYLCASSFRGGGDGYTFGSGTRLTVV.

CDR3 region: CASSRGPANTGELFF. In DNA, the CDR3 is TGTGCCAGCAGCCGGGGGCCAGCGAACACCGGGGAGCTGTTTTTT. This chain joins TRBV5-4 and TRBJ2-2; TRBD1 or TRBD2 may be the D gene (6 bases each). Germline lookup yields CDR1 SGHNT and CDR2 YYREEE (reference sequence). The V gene lost 4 bases and the J gene lost 0 bases, with 10 bases spanning the gap. This CDR3 is built from 15 residues. The full variable domain, its missing parts supplied by reference TRBV5-4 and TRBJ2-2, is ETGVTQSPTHLIKTRGQQVTLRCSSQSGHNTVSWYQQALGQGPQFIFQYYREEENGRGNFPPRFSGLQFPNYSSELNVNALELDDSALYLCASSRGPANTGELFFGEGSRLTVL.

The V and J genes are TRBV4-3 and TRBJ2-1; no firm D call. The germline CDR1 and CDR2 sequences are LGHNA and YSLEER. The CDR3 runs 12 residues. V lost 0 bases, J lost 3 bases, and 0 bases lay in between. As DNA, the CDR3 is TGCGCCAGCAGCCAAGACTACAATGAGCAGTTCTTC. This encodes CASSQDYNEQFF.

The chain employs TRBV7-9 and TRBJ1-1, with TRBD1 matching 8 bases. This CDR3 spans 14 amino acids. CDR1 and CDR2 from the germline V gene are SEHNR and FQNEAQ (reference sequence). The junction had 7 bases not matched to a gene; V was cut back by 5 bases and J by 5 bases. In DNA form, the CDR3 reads TGTGCCAGCAGCGGACAGGGTAGTACGACTGAAGCTTTCTTT. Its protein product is CASSGQGSTTEAFF.

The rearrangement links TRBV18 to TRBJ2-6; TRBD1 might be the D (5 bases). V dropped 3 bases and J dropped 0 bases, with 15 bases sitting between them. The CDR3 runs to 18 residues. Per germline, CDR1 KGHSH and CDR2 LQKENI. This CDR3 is CASSPWPGSSSGANVLTF. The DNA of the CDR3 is TGTGCCAGCTCACCGTGGCCAGGGTCAAGCTCTGGGGCCAACGTCCTGACTTTC. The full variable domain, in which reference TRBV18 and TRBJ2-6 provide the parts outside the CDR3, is NAGVMQNPRHLVRRRGQEARLRCSPMKGHSHVYWYRQLPEEGLKFMVYLQKENIIDESGMPKERFSAEFPKEGPSILRIQQVVRGDSAAYFCASSPWPGSSSGANVLTFGAGSRLTVL.

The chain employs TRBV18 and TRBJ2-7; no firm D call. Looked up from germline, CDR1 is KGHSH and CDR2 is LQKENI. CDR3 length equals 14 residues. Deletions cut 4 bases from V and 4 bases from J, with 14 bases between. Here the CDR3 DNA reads TGTGCCAGCTCACTTTCCACGAGTAGTTACGAGCAGTACTTC. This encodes CASSLSTSSYEQYF.

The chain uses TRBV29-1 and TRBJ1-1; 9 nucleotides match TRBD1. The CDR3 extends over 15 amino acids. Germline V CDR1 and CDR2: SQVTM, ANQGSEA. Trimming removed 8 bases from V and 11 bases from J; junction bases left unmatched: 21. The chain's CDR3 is CSTTGGESGEGLAFF. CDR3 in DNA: TGCAGCACTACAGGGGGCGAGTCCGGTGAAGGGTTGGCTTTCTTT.

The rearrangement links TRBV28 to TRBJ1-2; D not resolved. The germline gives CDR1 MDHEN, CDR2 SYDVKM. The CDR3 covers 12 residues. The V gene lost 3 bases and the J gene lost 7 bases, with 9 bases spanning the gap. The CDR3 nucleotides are TGTGCCAGCAGTTTCGGGAAGAGTGGCTACACCTTC. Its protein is CASSFGKSGYTF.

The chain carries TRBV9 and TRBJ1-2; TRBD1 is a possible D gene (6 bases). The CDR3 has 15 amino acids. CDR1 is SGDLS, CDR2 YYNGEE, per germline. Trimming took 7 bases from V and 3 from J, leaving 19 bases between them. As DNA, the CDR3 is TGTGCCAGCCGCTACCGGTGGGACACGGACTATGGCTACACCTTC. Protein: CASRYRWDTDYGYTF. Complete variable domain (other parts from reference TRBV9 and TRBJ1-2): DSGVTQTPKHLITATGQRVTLRCSPRSGDLSVYWYQQSLDQGLQFLIQYYNGEERAKGNILERFSAQQFPDLHSELNLSSLELGDSALYFCASRYRWDTDYGYTFGSGTRLTVV.

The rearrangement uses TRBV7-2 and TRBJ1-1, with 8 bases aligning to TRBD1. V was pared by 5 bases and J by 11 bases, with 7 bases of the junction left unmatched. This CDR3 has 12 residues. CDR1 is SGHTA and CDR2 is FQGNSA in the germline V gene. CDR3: CASSPDRGNAFF. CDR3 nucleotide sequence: TGTGCCAGCAGCCCCGACAGGGGAAATGCTTTCTTT.

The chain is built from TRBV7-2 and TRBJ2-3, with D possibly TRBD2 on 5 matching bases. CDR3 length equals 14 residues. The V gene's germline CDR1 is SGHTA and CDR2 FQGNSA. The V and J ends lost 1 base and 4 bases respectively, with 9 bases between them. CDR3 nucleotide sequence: TGTGCCAGCAGCTTAGTCCGGGGTTCAGATACGCAGTATTTT. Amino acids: CASSLVRGSDTQYF.

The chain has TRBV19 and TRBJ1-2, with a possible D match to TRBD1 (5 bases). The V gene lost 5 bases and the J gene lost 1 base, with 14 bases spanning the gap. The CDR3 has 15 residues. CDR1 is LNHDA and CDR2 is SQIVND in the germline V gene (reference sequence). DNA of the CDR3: TGTGCCAGTAGTGTCAGACAGAATATTAACTATGGCTACACCTTC. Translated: CASSVRQNINYGYTF. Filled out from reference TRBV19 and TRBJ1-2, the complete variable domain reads DGGITQSPKYLFRKEGQNVTLSCEQNLNHDAMYWYRQDPGQGLRLIYYSQIVNDFQKGDIAEGYSVSREKKESFPLTVTSAQKNPTAFYLCASSVRQNINYGYTFGSGTRLTVV.

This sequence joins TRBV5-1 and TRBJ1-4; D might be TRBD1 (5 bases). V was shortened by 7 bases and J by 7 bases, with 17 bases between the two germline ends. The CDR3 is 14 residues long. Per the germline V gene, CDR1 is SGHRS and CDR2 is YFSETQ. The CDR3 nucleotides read TGCGCCAGCGGGGCCGGGACCGCGGGTGAAAAACTGTTTTTT. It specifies CASGAGTAGEKLFF.

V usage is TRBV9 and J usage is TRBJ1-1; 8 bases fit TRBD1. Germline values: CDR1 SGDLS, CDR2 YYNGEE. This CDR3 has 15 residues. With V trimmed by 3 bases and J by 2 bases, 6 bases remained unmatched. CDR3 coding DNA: TGTGCCAGCAGCGAAACAGGGGGTGATAACACTGAAGCTTTCTTT. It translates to CASSETGGDNTEAFF.

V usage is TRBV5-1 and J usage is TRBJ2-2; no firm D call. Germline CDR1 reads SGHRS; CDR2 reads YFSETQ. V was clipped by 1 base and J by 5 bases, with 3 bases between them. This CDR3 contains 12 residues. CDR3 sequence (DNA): TGCGCCAGCAGCTTGTCTACCGGGGAGCTGTTTTTT. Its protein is CASSLSTGELFF. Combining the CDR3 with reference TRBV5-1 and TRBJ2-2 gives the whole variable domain KAGVTQTPRYLIKTRGQQVTLSCSPISGHRSVSWYQQTPGQGLQFLFEYFSETQRNKGNFPGRFSGRQFSNSRSEMNVSTLELGDSALYLCASSLSTGELFFGEGSRLTVL.